This T cell receptor beta chain comes out of a study of shared clonotypes between healthy human individuals. Study conclusions and caveats: Larger estimated richness was generally recorded for naive subsets relative to memory subsets. Clonotype sharing among donors, it was expected, would be affected by sequencing depth.

Note on this clone: Its antigen remains unknown. In the same sample, other DNA sequences code for this CDR3.

Original processing methods: Owing to the provision of junction-only sequences devoid of quality scores by immunoSEQ, filtering differed. Data came from immunoSEQ multiplex PCR; TCRdb stores just in-frame clones and leaves some out. V and J calls and clone size are given by that table; D and trimming were obtained from the DNA. The repertoire holds some 980,000 clones, with approximately 76% as singletons. Per the germline V gene, CDR1 is SGHDT and CDR2 is YYEEEE. V was clipped by 0 bases and J by 4 bases, with 4 bases between them. The length of the CDR3 is 12 residues. The sample taken for sequencing was memory CD4+ T cells sorted from blood. Described subset: CD45RA-negative fraction. The clonotype was recovered from a young man in good health. The chain employs TRBV5-6 and TRBJ1-2, with D unresolved. CDR3 protein: CASSLEPYGYTF. DNA of the CDR3: TGTGCCAGCAGCTTGGAACCCTATGGCTACACCTTC.